Given below is one T cell receptor beta chain in context. Its antigen is undetermined. The junction had 5 bases not matched to a gene; V was cut back by 6 bases and J by 4 bases. CDR1 SGHVS and CDR2 FNYEAQ come from the germline V gene. The CDR3 length is 16 residues. The sample originates from a study of cytomegalovirus exposure and HLA in healthy donors. Vbeta (60) and Jbeta (13) primers were used in the PCR. TCRdb's table, derived via immunoSEQ multiplex PCR, lists solely in-frame clones and lacks some. This table has about 170,000 clones, about four fifths appearing once. Study results and limitations: By HLA locus, TCR association rates varied in a later analysis, with DRB1 showing the most and HLA-C the fewest.

The chain is built from TRBV7-6 and TRBJ2-3; TRBD2 matches 15 bases. The receptor was isolated from a woman aged 18 to 35 in good health and CMV-seropositive. Material: PBMCs. The CDR3 DNA reads as TGTGCCAGCAGTTCCGGACTAGCGGGGGGGTCAGATACGCAGTATTTT. Translated: CASSSGLAGGSDTQYF.